This TCR beta chain was identified during a study of cytomegalovirus exposure and HLA in healthy donors. The CDR3 loop spans 13 amino acids. The germline gives CDR1 MNHEY, CDR2 SVGAGI. V lost 5 bases and J 1 base, leaving 6 bases between the germline ends. Study results and caveats: CMV serostatus was the sole immune exposure information available. With further analysis later on, most CMV-associated TCR beta chains appeared HLA-restricted.

Donors showed nominal health when sampled, although they likely had unrecorded immune exposures. This clone was recorded only once. Its cognate antigen is unknown. A multiplex PCR was run with 60 Vbeta primers and 13 Jbeta primers. Data came from immunoSEQ multiplex PCR; TCRdb stores just in-frame clones and leaves some out. The sample lists some 170,000 clones; roughly 80% were seen once. The V and J genes are TRBV6-5 and TRBJ2-1; tentative D call: TRBD1 (5 bases). Material for sequencing was PBMCs. This sequence originates from a man between 35 and 55 years old in good health and CMV-seronegative. The CDR3 coding sequence is TGTGCCAGCAGTCAGGGATCCTACAATGAGCAGTTCTTC. Protein product: CASSQGSYNEQFF.